This TCR beta chain was captured in a study of response to subunit inactivated influenza vaccine. This clonotype was counted only a few times. Antigen unknown. TCRdb reprocessed the RT-PCR reads via MiXCR and lists one record per CDR3 protein. The sample lists around 580,000 distinct CDR3 sequences; 10% to 15% were seen once. Between the trimmed V and J ends, which lost 4 bases and 0 bases, there was a span of 16 bases. This CDR3 is built from 17 residues. From germline, CDR1 is MDHEN and CDR2 SYDVKM. Whole-study findings and limits: Authors suggested each seasonal flu vaccination may recruit only limited numbers of new T cells.

This chain uses TRBV28 with TRBJ1-5; D is unclear. The clonotype was recovered from a man aged 45-60 years who received an inactivated influenza vaccine. The input for sequencing was PBMCs from blood, taken on the day of vaccination. Here the CDR3 DNA reads TGTGCCAGCAGTTCCCTCCGGGTCGGAAATAGCAATCAGCCCCAGCATTTT. This encodes CASSSLRVGNSNQPQHF.